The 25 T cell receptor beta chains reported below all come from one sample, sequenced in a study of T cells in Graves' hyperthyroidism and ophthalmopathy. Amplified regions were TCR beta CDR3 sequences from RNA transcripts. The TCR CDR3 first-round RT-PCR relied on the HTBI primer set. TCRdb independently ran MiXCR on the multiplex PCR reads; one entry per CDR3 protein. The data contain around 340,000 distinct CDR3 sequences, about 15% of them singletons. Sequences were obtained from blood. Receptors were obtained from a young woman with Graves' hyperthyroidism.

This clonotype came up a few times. This CDR3 reads CASSLPGLATLEQFF. The CDR3, as DNA: TGTGCCAGTAGTTTACCGGGACTAGCAACCCTTGAGCAGTTCTTC. The gene calls are TRBV19 and TRBJ2-1; 9 bases align to TRBD2. The CDR3 has 15 residues. CDR1 and CDR2 from the germline V gene are LNHDA and SQIVND (reference sequence). After removal of 5 bases from V and 9 bases from J, the junction contained 11 bases not matched to a gene. The variable domain in full, with the rest retrieved from reference TRBV19 and TRBJ2-1, is DGGITQSPKYLFRKEGQNVTLSCEQNLNHDAMYWYRQDPGQGLRLIYYSQIVNDFQKGDIAEGYSVSREKKESFPLTVTSAQKNPTAFYLCASSLPGLATLEQFFGPGTRLTVL.

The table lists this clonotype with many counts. The CDR3: CSVATGGANTEAFF. The CDR3 nucleotides read TGCAGCGTTGCCACCGGCGGGGCGAACACTGAAGCTTTCTTT. The J gene is TRBJ1-1, the V gene TRBV29-1, with D perhaps TRBD1 (5 bases). V was shortened by 4 bases and J by 1 base, with 13 bases between the two germline ends. The length of the CDR3 is 14 residues. Germline lookup yields CDR1 SQVTM and CDR2 ANQGSEA.

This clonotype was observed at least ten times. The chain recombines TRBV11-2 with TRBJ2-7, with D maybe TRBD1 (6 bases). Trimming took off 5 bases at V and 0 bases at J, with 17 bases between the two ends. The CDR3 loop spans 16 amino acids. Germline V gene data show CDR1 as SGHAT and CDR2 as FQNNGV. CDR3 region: CASSAEGTLGSYEQYF. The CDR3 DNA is TGTGCCAGCAGCGCAGAAGGGACATTAGGCTCCTACGAGCAGTACTTC.

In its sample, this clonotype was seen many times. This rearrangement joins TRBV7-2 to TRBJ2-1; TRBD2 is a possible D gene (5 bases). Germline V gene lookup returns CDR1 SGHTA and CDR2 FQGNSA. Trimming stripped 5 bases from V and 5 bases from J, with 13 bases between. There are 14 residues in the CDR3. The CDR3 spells CASSPGGKDNEQFF. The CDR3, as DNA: TGTGCCAGCAGCCCCGGAGGCAAGGACAATGAGCAGTTCTTC.

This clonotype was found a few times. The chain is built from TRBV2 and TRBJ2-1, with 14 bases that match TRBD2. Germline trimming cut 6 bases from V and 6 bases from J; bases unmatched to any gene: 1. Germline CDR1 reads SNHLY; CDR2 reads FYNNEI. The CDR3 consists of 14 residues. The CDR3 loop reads CASRTSGRANEQFF. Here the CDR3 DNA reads TGTGCCAGCAGGACTAGCGGGAGGGCCAATGAGCAGTTCTTC.

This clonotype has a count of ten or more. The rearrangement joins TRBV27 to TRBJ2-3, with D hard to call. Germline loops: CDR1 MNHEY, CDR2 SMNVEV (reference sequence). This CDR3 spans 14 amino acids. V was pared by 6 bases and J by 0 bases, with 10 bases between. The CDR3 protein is CASRRSTSTDTQYF. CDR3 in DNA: TGTGCCAGCAGGAGATCAACTAGCACAGATACGCAGTATTTT.

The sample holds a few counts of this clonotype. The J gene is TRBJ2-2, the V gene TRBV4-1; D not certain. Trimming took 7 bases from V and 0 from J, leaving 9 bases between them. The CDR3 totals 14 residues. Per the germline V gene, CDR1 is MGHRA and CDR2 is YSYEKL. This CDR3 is CASMPATNTGELFF. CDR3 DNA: TGCGCCAGCATGCCCGCTACGAACACCGGGGAGCTGTTTTTT.

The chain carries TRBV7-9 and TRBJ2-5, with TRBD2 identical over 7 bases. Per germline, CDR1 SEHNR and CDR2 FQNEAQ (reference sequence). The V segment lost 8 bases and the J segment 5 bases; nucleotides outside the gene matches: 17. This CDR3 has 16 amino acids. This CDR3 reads CASLSWREPPWETQYF. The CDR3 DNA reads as TGTGCCAGCCTTAGTTGGCGGGAGCCCCCGTGGGAGACCCAGTACTTC.

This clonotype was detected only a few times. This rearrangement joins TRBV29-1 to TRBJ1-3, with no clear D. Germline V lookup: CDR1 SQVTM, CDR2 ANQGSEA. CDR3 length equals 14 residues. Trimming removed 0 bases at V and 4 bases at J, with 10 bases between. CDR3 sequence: CSVEDFGLGNTIYF. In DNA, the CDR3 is TGCAGCGTTGAAGATTTCGGGTTAGGAAACACCATATATTTT.

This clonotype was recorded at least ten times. The DNA of the CDR3 is TGTGCCAGCAGTTCAAGGTTATCCCGACAGTTGATACAAGAGACCCAGTACTTC. This translates into CASSSRLSRQLIQETQYF. The J gene is TRBJ2-5, the V gene TRBV27, with a possible D match to TRBD1 (5 bases). CDR1 and CDR2 from the germline V gene are MNHEY and SMNVEV (reference sequence). This CDR3 is built from 18 residues. Deletions cut 4 bases from V and 2 bases from J, with 23 bases between.

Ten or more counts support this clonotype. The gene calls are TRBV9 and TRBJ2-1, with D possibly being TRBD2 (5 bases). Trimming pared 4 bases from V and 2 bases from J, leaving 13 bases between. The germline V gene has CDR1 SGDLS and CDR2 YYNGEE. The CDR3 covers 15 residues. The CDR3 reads CASSPRTSPYNEQFF. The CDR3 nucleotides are TGTGCCAGCAGCCCTCGGACTTCCCCCTACAATGAGCAGTTCTTC.

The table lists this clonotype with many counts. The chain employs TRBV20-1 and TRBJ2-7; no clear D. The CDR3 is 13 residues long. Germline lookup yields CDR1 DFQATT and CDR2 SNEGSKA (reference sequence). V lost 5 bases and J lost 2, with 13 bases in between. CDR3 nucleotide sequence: TGCAGTGCTCGCAGGCCCTTTACCTACGAGCAGTACTTC. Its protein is CSARRPFTYEQYF.

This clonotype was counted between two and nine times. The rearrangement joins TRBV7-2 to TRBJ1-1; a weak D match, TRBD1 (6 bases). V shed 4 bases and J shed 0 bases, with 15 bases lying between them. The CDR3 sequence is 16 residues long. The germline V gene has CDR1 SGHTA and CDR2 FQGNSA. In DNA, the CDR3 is TGTGCCAGCAGCTCGGGACATCTTATCATGAACACTGAAGCTTTCTTT. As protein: CASSSGHLIMNTEAFF.

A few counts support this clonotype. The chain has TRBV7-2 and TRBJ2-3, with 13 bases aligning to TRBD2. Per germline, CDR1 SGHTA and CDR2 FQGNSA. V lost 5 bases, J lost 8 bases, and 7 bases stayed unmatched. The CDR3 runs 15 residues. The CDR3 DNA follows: TGTGCCAGCAGCCCGGGACTAGCGGGATCCGGTACGCAGTATTTT. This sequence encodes CASSPGLAGSGTQYF.

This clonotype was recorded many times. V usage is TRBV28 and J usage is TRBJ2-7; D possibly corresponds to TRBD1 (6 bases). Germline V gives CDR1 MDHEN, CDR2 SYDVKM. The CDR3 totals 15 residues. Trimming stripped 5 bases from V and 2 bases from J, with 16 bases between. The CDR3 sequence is CASSISMTGPYEQYF. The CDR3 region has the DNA TGTGCCAGCAGTATATCTATGACAGGACCCTACGAGCAGTACTTC.

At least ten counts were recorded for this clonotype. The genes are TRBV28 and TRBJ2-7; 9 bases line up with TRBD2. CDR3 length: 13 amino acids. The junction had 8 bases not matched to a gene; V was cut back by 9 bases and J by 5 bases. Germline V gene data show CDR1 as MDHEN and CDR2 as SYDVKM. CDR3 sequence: CASGVAGDNEQYF. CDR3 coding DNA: TGTGCCAGTGGGGTAGCGGGAGATAACGAGCAGTACTTC.

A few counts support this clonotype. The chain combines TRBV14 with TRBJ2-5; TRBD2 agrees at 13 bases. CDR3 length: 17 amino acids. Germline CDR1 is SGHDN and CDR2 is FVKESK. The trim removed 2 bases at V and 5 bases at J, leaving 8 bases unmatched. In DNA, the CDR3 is TGTGCCAGCAGCCAAAGAATACTAGCGGGAGGGTCGGAGACCCAGTACTTC. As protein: CASSQRILAGGSETQYF.

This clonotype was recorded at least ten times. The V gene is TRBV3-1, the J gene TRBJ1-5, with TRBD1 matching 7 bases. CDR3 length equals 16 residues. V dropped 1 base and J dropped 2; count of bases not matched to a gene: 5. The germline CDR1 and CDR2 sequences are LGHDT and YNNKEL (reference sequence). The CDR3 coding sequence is TGTGCCAGCAGCCAAGGGGCCGGACAGGGCAATCAGCCCCAGCATTTT. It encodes CASSQGAGQGNQPQHF.

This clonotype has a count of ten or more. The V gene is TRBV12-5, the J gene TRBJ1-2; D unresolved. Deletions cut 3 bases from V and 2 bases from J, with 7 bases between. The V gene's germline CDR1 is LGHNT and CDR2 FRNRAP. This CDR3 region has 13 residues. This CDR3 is CASGFNGNYGYTF. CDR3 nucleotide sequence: TGTGCTAGTGGTTTCAACGGAAACTATGGCTACACCTTC.

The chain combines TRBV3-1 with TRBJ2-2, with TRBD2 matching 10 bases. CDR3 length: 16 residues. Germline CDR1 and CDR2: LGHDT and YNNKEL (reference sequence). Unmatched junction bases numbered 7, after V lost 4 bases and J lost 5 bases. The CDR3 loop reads CASSPGASGSTGELFF. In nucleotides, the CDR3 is TGTGCCAGCAGCCCCGGGGCTAGCGGGAGTACCGGGGAGCTGTTTTTT.

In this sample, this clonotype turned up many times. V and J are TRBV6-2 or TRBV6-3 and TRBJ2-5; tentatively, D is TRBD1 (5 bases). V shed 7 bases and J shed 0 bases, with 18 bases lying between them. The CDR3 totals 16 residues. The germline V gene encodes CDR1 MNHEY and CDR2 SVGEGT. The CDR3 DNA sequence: TGTGCCAGCACCAAAACGACATCAGGGAACCAAGAGACCCAGTACTTC. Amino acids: CASTKTTSGNQETQYF.

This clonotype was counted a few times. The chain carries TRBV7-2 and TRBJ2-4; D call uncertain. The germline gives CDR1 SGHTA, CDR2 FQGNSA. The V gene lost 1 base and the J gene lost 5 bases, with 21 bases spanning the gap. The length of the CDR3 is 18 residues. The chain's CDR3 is CASSLVYLGALVENIQYF. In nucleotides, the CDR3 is TGTGCCAGCAGCTTAGTATATCTTGGCGCCTTGGTGGAAAACATTCAGTACTTC.

The CDR3: CASATSGVFLDTQYF. CDR3 in DNA: TGTGCCAGCGCCACTAGCGGGGTCTTTTTAGATACGCAGTATTTT. The chain couples TRBV2 to TRBJ2-3; 10 nucleotides match TRBD2. The V gene's germline CDR1 is SNHLY and CDR2 FYNNEI. CDR3 size: 15 residues. V lost 8 bases, J lost 5 bases, and 10 bases stayed unmatched.

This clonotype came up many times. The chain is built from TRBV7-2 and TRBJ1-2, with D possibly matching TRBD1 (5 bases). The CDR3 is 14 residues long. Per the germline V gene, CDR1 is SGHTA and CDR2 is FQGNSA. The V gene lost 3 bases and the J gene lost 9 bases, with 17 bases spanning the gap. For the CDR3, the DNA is TGTGCCAGCAGCTTTCTTATAGGGGAGGGACGCTACACCTTC. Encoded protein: CASSFLIGEGRYTF.

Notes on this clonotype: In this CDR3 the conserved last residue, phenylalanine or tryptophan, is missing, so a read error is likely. This CDR3 reads CASSEGQGYQPQHV. DNA for the CDR3: TGTGCCAGCAGTGAAGGTCAGGGTTATCAGCCCCAGCATGTT. The gene calls are TRBV2 and TRBJ1-5; possible D gene TRBD1, 5 bases. The CDR3 has 14 amino acids. Germline values: CDR1 SNHLY, CDR2 FYNNEI. Trimming shortened V by 1 base and J by 5 bases, and 9 bases separated the two germline ends.